This T cell receptor (beta chain) was identified in a study of OX40 agonist ivuxolimab in advanced cancers. TCRdb keeps only in-frame clones here, not all; method: immunoSEQ multiplex PCR. The sample shows about 73,000 clones, under 90% of them seen only once. Looked up from germline, CDR1 is SGDLS and CDR2 is YYNGEE. V gave up 3 bases and J gave up 2 bases, with 11 bases separating them. The CDR3 extends over 14 amino acids. This receptor was obtained from an adult with an advanced solid tumor such as melanoma, head and neck, liver or kidney cancer. Sample: CD4+ or CD8+ T cells sorted from blood, taken in a trial of the OX40 agonist ivuxolimab. The chain combines TRBV9 with TRBJ1-1, with D unresolved. The CDR3 region is CASSARTDNTEAFF. The CDR3 DNA is TGTGCCAGCAGCGCCCGGACGGATAACACTGAAGCTTTCTTT.